This T cell receptor beta chain was observed in a study of cytomegalovirus exposure and HLA in healthy donors. There are 13 residues in the CDR3. Looked up from germline, CDR1 is LGHNT and CDR2 is FRNRAP. The V end lost 7 bases, the J end lost 4 bases, and 11 bases lay between the germline ends. Study-wide results and limits: A subsequent analysis found that TCR clusters from the first cohort also tended to co-occur in the 120 or so validation repertoires, with about 95% of cluster scores above 0. It was approximately 150 TCR beta chains that were listed as cytomegalovirus-associated.

The donors were members of the validation cohort, which comprised 120 subjects and was separate from the first cohort of more than 500 subjects. Sequencing used immunoSEQ multiplex PCR; TCRdb keeps in-frame clones, though not all of them. The table records 250,000 to 300,000 clones, around 90% of them present only once. Details on this clone: Its cognate antigen is unknown.

This rearrangement joins TRBV12-5 to TRBJ1-3, with unresolved D. This TCR was recovered from a woman younger than 35 in good health and CMV-seronegative. Specimen: PBMCs. The CDR3, as DNA: TGTGCTAGTGCCCCGGTTTTCGGAAACACCATATATTTT. It codes for CASAPVFGNTIYF.